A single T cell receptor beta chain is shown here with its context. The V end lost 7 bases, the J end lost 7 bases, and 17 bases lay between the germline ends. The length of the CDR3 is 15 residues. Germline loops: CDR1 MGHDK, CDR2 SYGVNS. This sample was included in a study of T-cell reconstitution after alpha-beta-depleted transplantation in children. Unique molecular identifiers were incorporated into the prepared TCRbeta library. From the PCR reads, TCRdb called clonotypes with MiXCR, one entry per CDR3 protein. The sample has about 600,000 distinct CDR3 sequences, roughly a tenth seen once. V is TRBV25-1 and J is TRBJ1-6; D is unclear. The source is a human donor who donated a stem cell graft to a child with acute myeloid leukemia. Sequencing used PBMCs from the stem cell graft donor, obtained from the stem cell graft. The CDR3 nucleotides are TGTGCCAGCAAGTTCTCGACCTTGGGAAATTCACCCCTCCACTTT. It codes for CASKFSTLGNSPLHF. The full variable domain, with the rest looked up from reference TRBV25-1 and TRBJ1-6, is EADIYQTPRYLVIGTGKKITLECSQTMGHDKMYWYQQDPGMELHLIHYSYGVNSTEKGDLSSESTVSRIRTEHFPLTLESARPSHTSQYLCASKFSTLGNSPLHFGNGTRLTVT.